The 10 T cell receptor beta chains presented below share a single source sample, sequenced in a study of CD4 and CD8 cells across lung adenocarcinoma regions. Each CDR3 protein gets one entry after TCRdb re-called the PCR reads with MiXCR. The sample includes 16,000 or so distinct CDR3 sequences, under 70% seen only once; the top ten take 30% to 35%. The sequencing sample was made of CD8+ T cells from the center of a lung tumor. The receptor set was obtained from a female donor with lung adenocarcinoma. The CD4 and CD8 labels of this study may be unreliable.

This clonotype is labeled as medium-sized (0.01 to 0.1%). The chain employs TRBV9 and TRBJ2-1, with TRBD1 identical over 8 bases. The CDR3 length is 15 residues. Unmatched junction bases numbered 6, after V lost 0 bases and J lost 7 bases. Germline V lookup: CDR1 SGDLS, CDR2 YYNGEE. The CDR3 DNA reads as TGTGCCAGCAGCGTAGACAGGACAGGGTGGAATGAGCAGTTCTTC. Translation: CASSVDRTGWNEQFF.

This clonotype was counted a single time. One end of the junction does not line up with germline, which may come from a read error. The genes are TRBV10-3 and TRBJ2-3; 7 nucleotides align to TRBD1. Germline assignment: CDR1 ENHRY and CDR2 SYGVKD. CDR3 length: 11 residues. CDR3 sequence (DNA): TGCGAGGCTAGGGACAGAGATACGCAGTATTTT. It translates to CEARDRDTQYF.

This clonotype was observed a handful of times. The genes are TRBV27 and TRBJ1-1, with D possibly being TRBD1 (6 bases). CDR1 and CDR2 (germline): MNHEY, SMNVEV (reference sequence). Trimming shortened V by 3 bases and J by 1 base, and 9 bases separated the two germline ends. The CDR3 is made up of 14 amino acids. CDR3 region: CASSFGGQNTEAFF. As DNA, the CDR3 is TGTGCCAGCAGTTTTGGGGGACAGAACACTGAAGCTTTCTTT.

This clonotype was picked up a small number of times. V is TRBV27 and J is TRBJ2-5; 7 nucleotides line up with TRBD1. TRBJ2-7 matches the DNA end more closely, so the J call is doubtful. Germline V CDR1 and CDR2: MNHEY, SMNVEV (reference sequence). The CDR3 is 14 amino acids. The CDR3 here is CASTPSTGPYEQYF. The DNA for the CDR3 is TGTGCCAGCACCCCCTCGACAGGGCCCTACGAGCAGTACTTC.

In regard to this clonotype: The junction shows a germline mismatch at one end, possibly a read error. The chain has TRBV6-1 and TRBJ2-5, with D perhaps matching TRBD2 (7 bases). In germline, CDR1 is MNHNS, CDR2 SASEGT. CDR3 length: 15 amino acids. The CDR3 nucleotides read TGTTCCAGGGGTCGCGGGGGCGGTGGGCTAGAGACCCAGTACTTC. Protein sequence: CSRGRGGGGLETQYF.

In this sample, this clonotype turned up many times. The rearrangement links TRBV7-2 to TRBJ2-5; D gene unclear. The CDR3 runs 14 residues. The V end lost 4 bases, the J end lost 8 bases, and 17 bases lay between the germline ends. Germline V CDR1 and CDR2: SGHTA, FQGNSA. The CDR3, as DNA: TGTGCCAGCAGCTCCATCTCGGCCCAAGGAACCCAGTACTTC. As protein: CASSSISAQGTQYF.

This clonotype counts as medium-sized. The chain joins TRBV6-1 to TRBJ2-3; D is ambiguous. The CDR3 extends over 12 amino acids. CDR1 is MNHNS and CDR2 is SASEGT in the germline V gene. V lost 6 bases and J lost 5, with 9 bases in between. The CDR3: CASRHREDTQYF. The DNA of the CDR3 is TGTGCCAGCAGACACAGAGAAGATACGCAGTATTTT.

Of note for this clonotype: The junction departs from germline at one end; a sequencing error may be responsible. The chain carries TRBV6-5 and TRBJ2-3; 11 positions agree with TRBD2. The CDR3 contains 15 residues. In germline, CDR1 is MNHEY, CDR2 SVGAGI. In DNA form, the CDR3 reads TGTGCCAGCAGATTCTCCGGGACTAGCGGAAATGCGCAGTTCTTT. It translates to CASRFSGTSGNAQFF.

The table lists this clonotype with a count of one. The rearrangement uses TRBV12-3 or TRBV12-4 and TRBJ2-1; tentative D call: TRBD2 (6 bases). V shed 4 bases and J shed 6 bases, with 16 bases lying between them. This CDR3 region has 15 residues. CDR3 DNA: TGTGCCAGCAGTTCCGGACTAACTGCGGGCAATGAGCAGTTCTTC. Protein product: CASSSGLTAGNEQFF.

A remark on this clonotype: The junction departs from germline at one end; a sequencing error may be responsible. The J gene is TRBJ2-3, the V gene TRBV6-1, with D possibly called TRBD1 or TRBD2 (6 bases each). Germline loops: CDR1 MNHNS, CDR2 SASEGT. The CDR3 extends over 16 amino acids. The CDR3 protein is CASRGNGGSGEETQYF. CDR3 sequence (DNA): TGTGCCAGCAGGGGGAACGGGGGCAGTGGGGAAGAGACGCAGTATTTC.